A selection of T cell receptor beta chains follows, all from one sample in a study of control samples from healthy donors and cancer patients. Only in-frame clones appear in the TCRdb table, and some are missing; sequencing was by immunoSEQ multiplex PCR. The table includes tens of thousands of clones, around nine tenths detected once. The sequenced sample consisted of PBMCs. Receptors were obtained from a man aged 55 to 69 with colorectal cancer. Both conserved end residues are part of each CDR3. The D gene is left open where the match is weak. Not all rows give a size; the values are once, few, many and, for expanded clones, a class.

j_call d_call clone_size v_call cdr3_nt cdr3_aa
TRBJ2-7 TRBD2 . TRBV27 TGTGCCAGCAGCAGTCGCTGGACAGCGGGGGTCTCCTACGAGCAGTACTTC CASSSRWTAGVSYEQYF
TRBJ1-2 TRBD1 . TRBV6-1 TGTGCCAGCAGTGATTGGACAGGGAGAGGCTACACCTTC CASSDWTGRGYTF
TRBJ1-3 . . TRBV14 TGTGCCAGCAGCCTGGTCGGGGGATTCTCTGGAAACACCATATATTTT CASSLVGGFSGNTIYF
TRBJ1-5 . . TRBV2 TGTGCCAGCAGTGAAGATCACAATCAGCCCCAGCATTTT CASSEDHNQPQHF
TRBJ2-1 . . TRBV9 TGTGCCAGCAGCGGTCCCTACAATGAGCAGTTCTTC CASSGPYNEQFF
TRBJ1-1 TRBD1 . TRBV7-9 TGTGCCAGCAGCTTAGCAGCAGGGGGCGGGTCTCGGAACACTGAAGCTTTCTTT CASSLAAGGGSRNTEAFF
TRBJ2-6 TRBD1 . TRBV6-6 TGTGCCAGCAGCACACAGGGGGCTTCTGGGGCCAACGTCCTGACTTTC CASSTQGASGANVLTF
TRBJ1-6 . . TRBV7-9 TGTGCCAGCAGCGGTCACCTGGACGGAATCTATAATTCACCCCTCCACTTT CASSGHLDGIYNSPLHF
TRBJ1-2 . . TRBV2 TGTGCCAGCATGGGGGGACCCTATGGCTACACCTTC CASMGGPYGYTF
TRBJ2-1 TRBD2 . TRBV7-9 TGTGCCAGCAGCCCCGGGACGGGGGGGAGGATTGAGCAGTTCTTC CASSPGTGGRIEQFF
TRBJ1-6 . . TRBV4-1 TGCGCCAGCAGCCAAGAGTGGGGTGAGGGTTCACCCCTCCACTTT CASSQEWGEGSPLHF
TRBJ2-7 . few TRBV5-1 TGCGCCAGCAGCTTACAGGGGAGGTACGAGCAGTACTTC CASSLQGRYEQYF
TRBJ2-1 TRBD2 . TRBV6-5 TGTGCCAGCAGTCTCCCGACTAGCGGGTTGTTCTTC CASSLPTSGLFF
TRBJ1-1 . . TRBV2 TGTGCCAGCAGTGGAGGGGAGAACACTGAAGCTTTCTTT CASSGGENTEAFF
TRBJ2-5 TRBD1 . TRBV29-1 TGCAGCGTTGAGCGGGACAGGGACACTCAAGAGACCCAGTACTTC CSVERDRDTQETQYF
TRBJ1-3 . . TRBV5-8 TGTGCCAGCAGCTTGGGCGGCTCCTCTGGAAACACCATATATTTT CASSLGGSSGNTIYF
TRBJ1-2 . . TRBV6-4 TGTGCCAGCAGGAGGGACGGGGGTTATGGCTACACCTTC CASRRDGGYGYTF
TRBJ2-5 . . TRBV4-3 TGCGCCAGCAGCCAAGATCGACAGTTGGGATACCAAGAGACCCAGTACTTC CASSQDRQLGYQETQYF
TRBJ2-3 TRBD2 . TRBV6-5 TGTGCCGGACGACTAGCGGGGGGATCAGATACGCAGTATTTT CAGRLAGGSDTQYF
TRBJ2-1 TRBD2 once TRBV27 TGTGCCAGCAGCCGACTAGCGGGGGGTCGCGAGCAGTTCTTC CASSRLAGGREQFF
TRBJ1-5 . . TRBV19 TGTGCCAGCCGGGGGACTGCTACCAATCAGCCCCAGCATTTT CASRGTATNQPQHF
TRBJ2-1 . . TRBV4-1 TGCGCCAGCAGCCAATCGTCAATAGGAGGGGGGGGACTCAGGGAGCAGTTCTTC CASSQSSIGGGGLREQFF
TRBJ2-5 . . TRBV24-1 TGTGCCACCAGTGACCCCGGGACAATTGGAGAGACCCAGTACTTC CATSDPGTIGETQYF
TRBJ2-7 TRBD2 . TRBV4-2 TGTGCCAGCAGCCAAACTGAAGCGGGGGGATACGAGCAGTACTTC CASSQTEAGGYEQYF
TRBJ2-3 TRBD2 . TRBV19 TGTGCCAGTACCCCCCGGGGGGCGGGGGGAGGAACGCAGTATTTT CASTPRGAGGGTQYF
TRBJ1-5 . . TRBV7-2 TGTGCCAGCAGCAGCGGGGTCAATCAGCCCCAGCATTTT CASSSGVNQPQHF
TRBJ1-2 . . TRBV19 TGTGCCAGTAGTACGGACCATGCATACTATGGCTACACCTTC CASSTDHAYYGYTF
TRBJ1-1 TRBD1 . TRBV19 TGTGCCAGTACCTCCCAGGGGCAGGGGGCGCAAACTGAAGCTTTCTTT CASTSQGQGAQTEAFF
TRBJ2-3 TRBD2 once TRBV24-1 TGTGCCACCAGTGACTTCAAAGCGGGGGGCTCAGATACGCAGTATTTT CATSDFKAGGSDTQYF
TRBJ2-7 . . TRBV11-3 TGTGCCAGCAGCTTAGATCTTCGGCAGGGCGGGTCCTACGAGCAGTACTTC CASSLDLRQGGSYEQYF
TRBJ2-2 . . TRBV13 TGTGCCAGCAGCTTAGTTGGACAGAACACCGGGGAGCTGTTTTTT CASSLVGQNTGELFF
TRBJ2-3 TRBD2 . TRBV4-1 TGCGCCAGCAGCCAAGTGGGACTAGCGGAAGATACGCAGTATTTT CASSQVGLAEDTQYF
TRBJ2-7 TRBD1 medium-sized TRBV20-1 TGCAGTGCTAGTAAGGGACAGGGGGCTGCTTCCTACGAGCAGTACTTC CSASKGQGAASYEQYF
TRBJ1-6 . . TRBV7-9 TGTGCCAGCAGCCCGGAGAGCTCCTATAATTCACCCCTCCACTTT CASSPESSYNSPLHF
TRBJ2-7 . few TRBV5-4 TGTGCCAGCAGCGTAGGGGGGAGCACCTACGAGCAGTACTTC CASSVGGSTYEQYF
TRBJ2-7 TRBD1 . TRBV6-2/TRBV6-3 TGTGCCAGCAGTTCTTGGACAGGTACCTACGAGCAGTACTTC CASSSWTGTYEQYF
TRBJ1-1 TRBD1 . TRBV28 TGTGCCAGCAGTTTATGGCCGACAGGGGTGAACACTGAAGCTTTCTTT CASSLWPTGVNTEAFF
TRBJ1-4 . . TRBV21-1 TGTGCCAGCAGCAGGACAGGAATATGCCTTTACGCCACCGCAACTAATGAAAAACTGTTTTTT CASSRTGICLYATATNEKLFF
TRBJ2-1 . once TRBV6-2/TRBV6-3 TGTGCCAGCAGTTACTCGGCCCACAATGAGCAGTTCTTC CASSYSAHNEQFF
TRBJ2-7 . few TRBV4-1 TGCGCCAGCAGCCAAGACGTACAATCCTACGAGCAGTACTTC CASSQDVQSYEQYF
TRBJ1-6 . . TRBV6-5 TGTGCCAGCAGTTACTCCGGACAGTCTTCACCCCTCCACTTT CASSYSGQSSPLHF
TRBJ2-2 . once TRBV7-2 TGTGCCAGCACCCCAGTGGGGGCCGGGGAGCTGTTTTTT CASTPVGAGELFF